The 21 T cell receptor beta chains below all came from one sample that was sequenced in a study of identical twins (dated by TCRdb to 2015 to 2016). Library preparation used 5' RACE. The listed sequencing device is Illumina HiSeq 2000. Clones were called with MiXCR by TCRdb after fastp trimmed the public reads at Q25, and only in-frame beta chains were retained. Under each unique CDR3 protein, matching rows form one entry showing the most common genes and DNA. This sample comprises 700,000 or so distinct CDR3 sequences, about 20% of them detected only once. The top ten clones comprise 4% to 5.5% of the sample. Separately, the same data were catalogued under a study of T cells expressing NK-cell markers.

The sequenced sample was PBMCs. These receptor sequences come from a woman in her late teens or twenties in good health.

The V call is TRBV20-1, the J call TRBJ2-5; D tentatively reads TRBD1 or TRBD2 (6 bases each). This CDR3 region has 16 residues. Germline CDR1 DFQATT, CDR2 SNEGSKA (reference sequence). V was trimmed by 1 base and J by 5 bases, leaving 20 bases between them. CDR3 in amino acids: CSARVGGGAGWETQYF. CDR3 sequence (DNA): TGCAGTGCTAGAGTTGGGGGCGGGGCTGGGTGGGAGACCCAGTACTTC.

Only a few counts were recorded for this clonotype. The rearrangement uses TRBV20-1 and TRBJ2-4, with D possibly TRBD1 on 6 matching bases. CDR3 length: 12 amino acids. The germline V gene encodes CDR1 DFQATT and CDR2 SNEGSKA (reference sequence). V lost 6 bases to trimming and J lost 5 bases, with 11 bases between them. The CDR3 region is CSATGTENIQYF. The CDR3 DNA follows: TGCAGTGCCACAGGGACGGAAAACATTCAGTACTTC.

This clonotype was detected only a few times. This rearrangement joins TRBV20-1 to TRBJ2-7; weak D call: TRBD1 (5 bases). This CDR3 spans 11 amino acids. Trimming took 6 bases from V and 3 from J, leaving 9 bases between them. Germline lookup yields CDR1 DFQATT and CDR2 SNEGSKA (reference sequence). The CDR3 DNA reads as TGCAGTGCACAGGACAACTACGAGCAGTACTTC. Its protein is CSAQDNYEQYF.

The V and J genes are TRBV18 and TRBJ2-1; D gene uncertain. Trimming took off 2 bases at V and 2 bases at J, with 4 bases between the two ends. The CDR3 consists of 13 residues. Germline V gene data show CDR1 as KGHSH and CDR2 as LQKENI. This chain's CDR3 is CASSPKAYNEQFF. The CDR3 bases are TGTGCCAGCTCACCAAAAGCCTACAATGAGCAGTTCTTC.

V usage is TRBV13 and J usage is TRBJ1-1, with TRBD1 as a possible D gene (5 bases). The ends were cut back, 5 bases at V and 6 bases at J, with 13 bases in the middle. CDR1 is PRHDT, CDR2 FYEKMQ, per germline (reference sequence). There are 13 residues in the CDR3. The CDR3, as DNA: TGTGCCAGCAGCATGCGACAGTTCTCTGAAGCTTTCTTT. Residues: CASSMRQFSEAFF. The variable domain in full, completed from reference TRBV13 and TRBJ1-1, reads AAGVIQSPRHLIKEKRETATLKCYPIPRHDTVYWYQQGPGQDPQFLISFYEKMQSDKGSIPDRFSAQQFSDYHSELNMSSLELGDSALYFCASSMRQFSEAFFGQGTRLTVV.

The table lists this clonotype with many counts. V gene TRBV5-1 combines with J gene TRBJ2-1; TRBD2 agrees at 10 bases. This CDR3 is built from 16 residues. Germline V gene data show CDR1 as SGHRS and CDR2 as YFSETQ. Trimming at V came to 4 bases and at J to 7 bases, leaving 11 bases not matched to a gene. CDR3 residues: CASSPDLASGRNEQFF. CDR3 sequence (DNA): TGCGCCAGCAGCCCCGACCTGGCTAGCGGGAGAAATGAGCAGTTCTTC.

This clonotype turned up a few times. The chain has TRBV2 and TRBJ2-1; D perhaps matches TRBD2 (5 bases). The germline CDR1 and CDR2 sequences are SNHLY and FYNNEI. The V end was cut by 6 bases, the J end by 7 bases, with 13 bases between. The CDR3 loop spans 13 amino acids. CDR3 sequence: CASSVGGVNEQFF. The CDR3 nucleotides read TGTGCCAGCAGCGTAGGAGGTGTTAATGAGCAGTTCTTC.

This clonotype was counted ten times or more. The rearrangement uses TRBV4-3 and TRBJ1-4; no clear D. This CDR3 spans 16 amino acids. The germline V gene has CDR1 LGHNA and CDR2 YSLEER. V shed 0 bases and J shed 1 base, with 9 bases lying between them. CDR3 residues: CASSQDPAGTNEKLFF. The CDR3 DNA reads TGCGCCAGCAGCCAAGATCCGGCAGGAACTAATGAAAAACTGTTTTTT.

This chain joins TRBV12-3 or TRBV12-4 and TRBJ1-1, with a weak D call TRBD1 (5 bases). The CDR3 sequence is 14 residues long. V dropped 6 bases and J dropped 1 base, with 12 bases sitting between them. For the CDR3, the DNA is TGTGCCAGCAGGCTATCTGGGGCGAACACTGAAGCTTTCTTT. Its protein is CASRLSGANTEAFF.

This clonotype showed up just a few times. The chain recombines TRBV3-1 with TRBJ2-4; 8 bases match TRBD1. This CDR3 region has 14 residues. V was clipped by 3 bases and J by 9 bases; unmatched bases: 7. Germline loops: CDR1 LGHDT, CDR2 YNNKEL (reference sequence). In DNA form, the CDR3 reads TGTGCCAGCAGCCAGTCCGGACAGGGTTCCATTCAGTACTTC. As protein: CASSQSGQGSIQYF.

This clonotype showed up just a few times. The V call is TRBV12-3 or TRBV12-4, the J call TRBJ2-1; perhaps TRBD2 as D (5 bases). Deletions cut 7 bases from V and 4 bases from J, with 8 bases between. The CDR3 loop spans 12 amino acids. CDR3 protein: CASTTGYNEQFF. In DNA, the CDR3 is TGTGCCAGCACTACGGGATACAATGAGCAGTTCTTC.

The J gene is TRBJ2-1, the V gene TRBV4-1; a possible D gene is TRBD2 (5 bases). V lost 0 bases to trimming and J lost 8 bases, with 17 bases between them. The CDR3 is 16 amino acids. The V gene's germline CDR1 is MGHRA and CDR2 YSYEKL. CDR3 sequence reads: CASSQELRAALDEQFF. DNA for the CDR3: TGCGCCAGCAGCCAAGAACTGCGGGCAGCTTTGGATGAGCAGTTCTTC.

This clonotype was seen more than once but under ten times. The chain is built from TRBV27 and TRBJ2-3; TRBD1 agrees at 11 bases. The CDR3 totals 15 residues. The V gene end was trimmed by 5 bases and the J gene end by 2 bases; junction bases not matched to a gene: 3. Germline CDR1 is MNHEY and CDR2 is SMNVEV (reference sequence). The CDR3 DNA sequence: TGTGCCAGCAGTGGGACAGGGGGTACCACAGATACGCAGTATTTT. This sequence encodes CASSGTGGTTDTQYF.

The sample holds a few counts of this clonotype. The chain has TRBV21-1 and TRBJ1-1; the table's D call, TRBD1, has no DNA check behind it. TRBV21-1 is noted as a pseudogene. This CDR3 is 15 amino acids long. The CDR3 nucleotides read TGTGCCAGCAGCAAGACAGGGGCCCTGAACACTGAAGCTTTCTTT. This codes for CASSKTGALNTEAFF.

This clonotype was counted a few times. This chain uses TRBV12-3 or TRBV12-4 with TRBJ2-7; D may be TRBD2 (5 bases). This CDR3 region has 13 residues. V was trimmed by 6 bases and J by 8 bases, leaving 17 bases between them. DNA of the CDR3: TGTGCCAGCAGCCAAACATTCGGGGATCAGCAGTACTTC. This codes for CASSQTFGDQQYF.

CDR3: CASSLKGGLPPGRADTQYF. The CDR3 DNA reads TGTGCCAGCAGCTTGAAGGGGGGGCTGCCCCCGGGACGGGCAGATACGCAGTATTTT. The gene calls are TRBV5-6 and TRBJ2-3, with D maybe TRBD2 (7 bases). V was trimmed by 1 base and J by 4 bases, leaving 25 bases between them. This CDR3 is built from 19 residues. Germline V gene sequence: CDR1 SGHDT, CDR2 YYEEEE.

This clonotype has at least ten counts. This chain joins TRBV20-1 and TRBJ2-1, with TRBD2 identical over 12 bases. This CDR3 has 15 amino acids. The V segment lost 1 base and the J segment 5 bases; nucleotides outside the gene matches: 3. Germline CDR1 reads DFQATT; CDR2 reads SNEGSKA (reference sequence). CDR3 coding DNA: TGCAGTGCTAGAGGGACTAGCGGGGCGGACAATGAGCAGTTCTTC. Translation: CSARGTSGADNEQFF.

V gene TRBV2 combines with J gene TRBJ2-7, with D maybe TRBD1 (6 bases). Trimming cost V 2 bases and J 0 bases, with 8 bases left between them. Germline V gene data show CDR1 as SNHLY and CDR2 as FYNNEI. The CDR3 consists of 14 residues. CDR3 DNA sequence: TGTGCCAGCAGTGAACAGGGGACCTCCTACGAGCAGTACTTC. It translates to CASSEQGTSYEQYF.

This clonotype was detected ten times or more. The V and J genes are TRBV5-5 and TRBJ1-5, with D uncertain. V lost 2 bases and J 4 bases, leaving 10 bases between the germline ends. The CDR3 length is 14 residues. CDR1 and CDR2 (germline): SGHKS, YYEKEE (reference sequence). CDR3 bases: TGTGCCAGCAGCTTCTGGAGTGGGAATCAGCCCCAGCATTTT. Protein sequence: CASSFWSGNQPQHF.

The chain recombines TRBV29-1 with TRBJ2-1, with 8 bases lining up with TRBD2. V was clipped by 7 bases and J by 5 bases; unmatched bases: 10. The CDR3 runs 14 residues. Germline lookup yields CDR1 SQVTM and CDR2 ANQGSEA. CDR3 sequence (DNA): TGCAGCGCGGAATCGGGGGGGGTAAACAATGAGCAGTTCTTC. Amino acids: CSAESGGVNNEQFF.

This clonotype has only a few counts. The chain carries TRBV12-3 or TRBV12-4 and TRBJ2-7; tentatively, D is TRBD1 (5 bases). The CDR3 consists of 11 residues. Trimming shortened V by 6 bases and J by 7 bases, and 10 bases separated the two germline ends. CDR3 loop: CASRTGQEQYF. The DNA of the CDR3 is TGTGCCAGCAGGACCGGACAAGAGCAGTACTTC.